A selection of T cell receptor beta chains follows, all from one sample in a study of blood T cell repertoires in COVID-19. TCRdb keeps only in-frame clones here, not all; method: immunoSEQ multiplex PCR. The sample carries some 97,000 clones, 85% recorded once. Material: peripheral blood. These receptors all come from a man over 45 with active or convalescent COVID-19. Both conserved end residues are part of each CDR3. D genes are given only for firm matches. Part of the rows lack a size; the others show once, few, many or a class for expanded clones.

v_call	clone_size	j_call	d_call	cdr3_length	cdr3_aa	cdr3_nt
TRBV9	.	TRBJ2-5	.	12	CASSASGETQYF	TGTGCCAGCAGTGCCAGCGGGGAGACCCAGTACTTC
TRBV10-3	.	TRBJ1-2	TRBD1	13	CAISARGATGYTF	TGTGCCATCAGTGCCAGGGGGGCCACCGGCTACACCTTC
TRBV6-4	.	TRBJ1-2	.	14	CASSDGLAFGGYTF	TGTGCCAGCAGTGACGGTCTGGCCTTCGGGGGCTACACCTTC
TRBV5-6	.	TRBJ2-2	TRBD2	17	CASSLLSSGRVAGELFF	TGTGCCAGCAGCTTGCTATCTAGCGGGAGGGTCGCCGGGGAGCTGTTTTTT
TRBV28	.	TRBJ1-2	.	12	CASCPGGHGYTF	TGTGCCAGCTGCCCGGGGGGCCATGGCTACACCTTC
TRBV29-1	.	TRBJ1-2	TRBD1	11	CSVDREDGYTF	TGCAGCGTCGACAGGGAAGATGGCTACACCTTC
TRBV11-3	.	TRBJ2-3	TRBD2	15	CASSSKRESGDTQYF	TGTGCCAGCAGCTCCAAGCGGGAGTCGGGAGATACGCAGTATTTT
TRBV29-1	few	TRBJ1-2	.	12	CSAYQEPSGYTF	TGCAGCGCCTACCAGGAACCCAGCGGCTACACCTTC
TRBV2	.	TRBJ1-6	TRBD1	14	CASSDLGQNSPLHF	TGTGCCAGCAGTGATTTGGGACAGAATTCACCCCTCCACTTT
TRBV5-1	.	TRBJ2-4	TRBD1	12	CASRDTGGIQYF	TGCGCCAGCAGGGATACAGGGGGCATTCAGTACTTC
TRBV29-1	few	TRBJ2-2	.	14	CSVKEAGSTGELFF	TGCAGCGTTAAGGAGGCTGGGAGCACCGGGGAGCTGTTTTTT
TRBV20-1	.	TRBJ2-1	.	11	CSARDPNEQFF	TGCAGTGCTAGAGATCCTAATGAGCAGTTCTTC
TRBV27	.	TRBJ2-4	TRBD2	14	CASSPGGGKNIQYF	TGTGCCAGCAGCCCCGGGGGGGGCAAAAACATTCAGTACTTC
TRBV6-5	.	TRBJ1-1	.	13	CASRSTASNEPFF	TGTGCCAGCAGGAGTACAGCTTCCAATGAACCTTTCTTT
TRBV13	once	TRBJ2-7	.	15	CASSSRVGPTYEQYF	TGTGCCAGCAGCTCCAGGGTGGGGCCTACCTACGAGCAGTACTTC
TRBV5-4	.	TRBJ2-3	TRBD1	16	CASSLPRQGLEDTQYF	TGTGCCAGCAGCTTGCCCAGACAGGGGCTTGAAGATACGCAGTATTTT
TRBV19	.	TRBJ2-3	TRBD2	20	CASSIRGLAGGLVQLDTQYF	TGTGCCAGTAGTATACGAGGACTAGCGGGAGGGCTCGTCCAGTTAGATACGCAGTATTTT
TRBV10-3	once	TRBJ1-1	.	13	CAISEQENTEAFF	TGTGCCATCAGTGAACAAGAGAACACTGAAGCTTTCTTT
TRBV24-1	.	TRBJ2-1	TRBD2	16	CATRSSKSGRVDEQFF	TGTGCCACCCGAAGCTCCAAAAGCGGGAGAGTGGATGAGCAGTTCTTC
TRBV19	.	TRBJ1-5	TRBD1	16	CASREDRGGSNQPQHF	TGTGCCAGTAGGGAGGACAGGGGAGGATCTAATCAGCCCCAGCATTTT
TRBV4-2	once	TRBJ2-7	TRBD1	16	CASSPPGTVERYEQYF	TGTGCCAGCAGCCCTCCGGGGACAGTCGAACGCTACGAGCAGTACTTC
TRBV7-3	.	TRBJ2-2	TRBD1	17	CASSLTPGQVGTGELFF	TGTGCCAGCAGCTTAACCCCGGGACAGGTCGGCACCGGGGAGCTGTTTTTT
TRBV6-6	.	TRBJ2-5	TRBD1	14	CASRDDRADETQYF	TGTGCCAGCAGAGACGACAGGGCAGACGAGACCCAGTACTTC
TRBV18	.	TRBJ1-1	TRBD1	17	CASSQSIVGQANTEAFF	TGTGCCAGCTCACAATCCATCGTAGGACAGGCGAACACTGAAGCTTTCTTT
TRBV29-1	few	TRBJ1-2	TRBD1	13	CSVVTQGVVGYTF	TGCAGCGTTGTCACTCAGGGGGTAGTTGGCTACACCTTC
TRBV6-9	.	TRBJ2-7	TRBD2	20	CASSYSGISGRDTGSYEQYF	TGTGCCAGCAGTTATTCCGGGATTAGCGGGAGGGATACGGGCTCCTACGAGCAGTACTTC
TRBV7-3	few	TRBJ1-1	.	16	CASSLSGLGTNTEAFF	TGTGCCAGCAGCTTATCGGGTCTTGGGACTAACACTGAAGCTTTCTTT
TRBV6-4	.	TRBJ1-1	TRBD1	13	CASSLDRAAEAFF	TGTGCCAGCAGCCTAGACAGGGCTGCCGAAGCTTTCTTT
TRBV2	.	TRBJ1-4	.	16	CASSEAVGRPYEKLFF	TGTGCCAGCAGTGAAGCGGTGGGCAGGCCTTATGAAAAACTGTTTTTT
TRBV24-1	once	TRBJ1-5	TRBD1	15	CATSDAGTGRSPQHF	TGTGCCACCAGTGATGCCGGGACAGGGAGGTCGCCCCAGCATTTT
TRBV7-2	.	TRBJ2-7	.	13	CASSRDSAYEQYF	TGTGCCAGCAGCCGAGACTCGGCCTACGAGCAGTACTTC
TRBV18	.	TRBJ1-1	.	14	CASSPAGGSTEAFF	TGTGCCAGCTCACCCGCAGGAGGTAGCACTGAAGCTTTCTTT
TRBV3-1/TRBV3-2	.	TRBJ2-3	.	13	CASSQETGRTQYF	TGTGCCAGCAGCCAAGAGACAGGGAGGACGCAGTATTTT
TRBV11-2	few	TRBJ2-1	TRBD2	14	CASRYSGTYNEQFF	TGTGCCAGCAGATACAGCGGGACCTACAATGAGCAGTTCTTC
TRBV30	.	TRBJ1-3	.	14	CAWSVQGSGNTIYF	TGTGCCTGGAGTGTTCAGGGCTCTGGAAACACCATATATTTT
TRBV15	.	TRBJ2-2	.	16	CATSSVSGTNTGELFF	TGTGCCACCAGCAGTGTGAGCGGAACGAACACCGGGGAGCTGTTTTTT
TRBV9	.	TRBJ2-5	TRBD1	16	CASSEGAGRQGETQYF	TGTGCCAGCAGCGAGGGAGCGGGCCGACAGGGGGAGACCCAGTACTTC
TRBV12-1	few	TRBJ2-7	.	11	CASVLLYEQYF	TGTGCCAGCGTCCTCCTATACGAGCAGTACTTC
TRBV19	.	TRBJ2-7	.	15	CATSAEEGHPRWMYF	TGTGCCACCTCCGCTGAAGAGGGACACCCCCGGTGGATGTACTTC
TRBV3-1/TRBV3-2	.	TRBJ1-1	.	13	CASSQLDTTEAFF	TGTGCCAGCAGCCAGCTTGACACCACTGAAGCTTTCTTT